What follows are 12 T cell receptor delta chains derived from one specimen sequenced in a study of Vδ1+ human thymocytes. Whole-study findings and limits: Highly polyclonal TRG and TRD repertoires with Gaussian CDR3 length distributions appeared in thymus.

RNA was extracted from the cells and then reverse transcribed. The CDR3 regions were amplified by multiplex PCR from V-gene primers to a constant-region primer. TCRdb fed the multiplex PCR reads to CATT. The sample contains 20,000 to 25,000 delta-chain clones, roughly 8% of which appear only once. Their target antigens are unknown. The source material was Vdelta1+ gamma-delta thymocytes from the thymus. As to subset: FACS-sorted CD3+ TCRalphabeta- TCRVdelta1+ TCRVdelta2- thymocytes. The receptors derive from a child under two years old who had congenital heart surgery.

The chain recombines TRDV1 with TRDJ1; D might be TRDD3 (8 bases). V lost 3 bases, J lost 6 bases, and 29 bases lay in between. This CDR3 has 19 residues. CDR1 TSWWSYY and CDR2 QGS come from the germline V gene. For the CDR3, the DNA is TGTGCTCTTGGGGACCCCTACCTCATTCCTACTGGGGGCTATAATAAACTCATCTTT. Its translation: CALGDPYLIPTGGYNKLIF.

The rearrangement joins TRDV1 to TRDJ1; 10 positions match TRDD3. CDR3 length: 18 amino acids. V shed 1 base and J 5 bases; nucleotides not matched to a gene: 13. Germline lookup yields CDR1 TSWWSYY and CDR2 QGS. DNA of the CDR3: TGTGCTCTTGGGGAACCATCCTTCCCCCCACTGGGGGATGATAAACTCATCTTT. As protein: CALGEPSFPPLGDDKLIF.

This rearrangement joins TRDV1 to TRDJ1; 12 nucleotides line up with TRDD3. From germline, CDR1 is TSWWSYY and CDR2 QGS. Losses at the gene ends were 8 bases for V and 8 bases for J; bases not matched to a gene: 18. The CDR3 spans 17 residues. The CDR3 nucleotides read TGTGCTCTTCGTTCCTACTACGTAGCTGGGGGATACGAAAAACTCATCTTT. Translated, it gives CALRSYYVAGGYEKLIF.

The V gene is TRDV1, the J gene TRDJ1; 8 positions match TRDD3. The CDR3 is made up of 18 amino acids. Germline assignment: CDR1 TSWWSYY and CDR2 QGS. Trimming at V came to 2 bases and at J to 0 bases, leaving 11 bases not matched to a gene. CDR3 nucleotide sequence: TGTGCTCTTGGGGAAAATAGGGATACGTCAAGGTACACCGATAAACTCATCTTT. Translating it yields CALGENRDTSRYTDKLIF.

The J gene is TRDJ1; the V gene was not called; whether TRDD3, the table's D call, matches the DNA was not checked. The CDR3 runs 22 residues. This CDR3 is CALGGLLDSSTGGPIYTDKLIF. The CDR3 DNA reads TGTGCTCTTGGGGGCCTTCTAGATTCCTCCACTGGGGGACCGATTTACACCGATAAACTCATCTTT.

The V call is TRDV1, the J call TRDJ2, with D uncertain. V lost 5 bases to trimming and J lost 6 bases, with 7 bases between them. The germline gives CDR1 TSWWSYY, CDR2 QGS. The CDR3 is 12 amino acids. CDR3 in DNA: TGTGCTCTTGGGCGGACACCAGCACAACTCTTCTTT. It translates to CALGRTPAQLFF.

This clone was seen more than once but under ten times. The rearrangement links TRDV1 to TRDJ1; D perhaps matches TRDD3 (8 bases). This CDR3 is 23 amino acids long. From germline, CDR1 is TSWWSYY and CDR2 QGS. V lost 3 bases, J lost 0 bases, and 35 bases lay in between. The CDR3 DNA is TGTGCTCTTGGGGAGGTCGGTTCCTACAACGGCGTGGGCTGGGGGACGTACACCGATAAACTCATCTTT. It specifies CALGEVGSYNGVGWGTYTDKLIF.

The V gene was identified as TRDV1, while no J gene was called; the D call of TRDD3 is as the table states it, not checked on the DNA. CDR1 and CDR2 (germline): TSWWSYY, QGS. This CDR3 has 11 residues. CDR3 coding DNA: TGTGCTCTTGGGGATTCGAAAGCCCTCACCTTC. This translates into CALGDSKALTF.

This clone has just a few counts. The chain is built from TRDV1 and TRDJ2; D gene ambiguous. V was trimmed by 4 bases and J by 2 bases, leaving 14 bases between them. CDR1 is TSWWSYY and CDR2 is QGS in the germline V gene. This CDR3 has 16 residues. The CDR3 coding sequence is TGTGCTCTTGGGGGCCCCCCGGTCAGCTTGACAGCACAACTCTTCTTT. It codes for CALGGPPVSLTAQLFF.

The chain uses TRDV1 and TRDJ1; D possibly corresponds to TRDD3 (5 bases). Trimming removed 4 bases from V and 3 bases from J, with 12 bases in between. In germline, CDR1 is TSWWSYY, CDR2 QGS. This CDR3 contains 14 residues. The CDR3 reads CALGALIRPDKLIF. CDR3 DNA sequence: TGTGCTCTTGGGGCCCTTATACGACCCGATAAACTCATCTTT.

The V gene is uncalled and the J gene is TRDJ1; no check of the table's D call, TRDD3, against the DNA was made. The CDR3 spans 23 residues. The CDR3 region has the DNA TGTGCTCTTGGGGCCTCCTTCCACCACCTTACTGGGGGATACGACCCCTACACCGATAAACTCATCTTT. It yields the protein CALGASFHHLTGGYDPYTDKLIF.

This clone was seen more than once but under ten times. One base away lies a much larger clone, so this may be a sequencing read error. This rearrangement joins TRDV2 to TRDJ3; 8 bases fit TRDD3. Germline V gene lookup returns CDR1 GEAIGNYY and CDR2 EKD. The CDR3 has 17 residues. CDR3 sequence: CACDTGGSSWDTRQTFF. The CDR3 DNA follows: TGTGCCTGTGACACTGGGGGATCCTCCTGGGACACCCGACAGACGTTTTTC.